These 15 T cell receptor beta chains share one sample of origin, sequenced in a study of STAT5B mutations in CD4+ large granular lymphocyte leukemia. Generated by immunoSEQ multiplex PCR, the TCRdb table keeps only in-frame clones and is missing some. The sample has about 32,000 clones; about 78% are singletons. Input material: CD4+ T cells from blood buffy coats. The receptors here all came from a human donor in good health.

The chain links TRBV4-2 to TRBJ2-3; D may match TRBD1 or TRBD2 (5 bases each). The CDR3 runs to 14 residues. V lost 0 bases, J lost 4 bases, and 8 bases lay in between. CDR1 and CDR2 from the germline V gene are LGHNA and YNFKEQ. The CDR3 protein is CASSQDLGADTQYF. In nucleotides, the CDR3 is TGTGCCAGCAGCCAAGACTTGGGGGCAGATACGCAGTATTTT.

The rearrangement uses TRBV28 and TRBJ2-1; D tentatively reads TRBD1 or TRBD2 (5 bases each). With 5 bases removed from V and 6 bases from J, the gap between germline ends came to 14 bases. This CDR3 contains 14 residues. Germline CDR1 is MDHEN and CDR2 is SYDVKM. The CDR3 region is CASSVRVGVNEQFF. The CDR3, as DNA: TGTGCCAGCAGTGTCCGGGTGGGGGTCAATGAGCAGTTCTTC.

J is TRBJ2-2 and V is TRBV30, with 10 bases that match TRBD2. The CDR3 consists of 15 residues. The V gene's germline CDR1 is GTSNPN and CDR2 SVGIG (reference sequence). V shed 0 bases, J shed 6 bases, and the junction held 4 bases outside the gene matches. The CDR3 reads CAWSVGTSASGELFF. The CDR3 bases are TGTGCCTGGAGTGTTGGGACTAGCGCATCCGGGGAGCTGTTTTTT.

The chain is built from TRBV2 and TRBJ1-4; D remains ambiguous. The CDR3 runs 14 residues. Trimming left V 8 bases short and J 3 bases short, with 13 bases between. Germline CDR1 reads SNHLY; CDR2 reads FYNNEI. CDR3 sequence reads: CASLAETANEKLFF. In nucleotides, the CDR3 is TGTGCCAGCCTAGCGGAAACAGCTAATGAAAAACTGTTTTTT. The full variable domain, completed using reference TRBV2 and TRBJ1-4, is EPEVTQTPSHQVTQMGQEVILRCVPISNHLYFYWYRQILGQKVEFLVSFYNNEISEKSEIFDDQFSVERPDGSNFTLKIRSTKLEDSAMYFCASLAETANEKLFFGSGTQLSVL.

This rearrangement joins TRBV28 to TRBJ1-1; D not certain. Looked up from germline, CDR1 is MDHEN and CDR2 is SYDVKM. V was shortened by 2 bases and J by 1 base, with 8 bases between the two germline ends. CDR3 length: 14 residues. The CDR3 region is CASSLEAENTEAFF. The DNA for the CDR3 is TGTGCCAGCAGTTTAGAAGCGGAGAACACTGAAGCTTTCTTT.

The J gene is TRBJ1-5, the V gene TRBV19; no reliable D call. CDR3 length equals 15 residues. Trimming stripped 8 bases from V and 0 bases from J, with 14 bases between. Germline V CDR1 and CDR2: LNHDA, SQIVND (reference sequence). For the CDR3, the DNA is TGTGCCAGTGATAAAAACGATCTTAGCAATCAGCCCCAGCATTTT. This codes for CASDKNDLSNQPQHF.

The chain combines TRBV5-1 with TRBJ2-7; weak D call: TRBD2 (7 bases). Germline V gene sequence: CDR1 SGHRS, CDR2 YFSETQ. The CDR3 totals 15 residues. V lost 5 bases and J 2 bases, leaving 17 bases between the germline ends. The CDR3 protein is CASRPRGAFAYEQYF. DNA of the CDR3: TGCGCCAGCAGGCCCCGGGGGGCCTTTGCCTACGAGCAGTACTTC.

CDR3 region: CSVRRGADTQYF. CDR3 sequence (DNA): TGCAGCGTTCGTAGGGGCGCAGATACGCAGTATTTT. The chain has TRBV29-1 and TRBJ2-3; D may be TRBD1 (5 bases). CDR1 is SQVTM, CDR2 ANQGSEA, per germline. V lost 5 bases, J lost 4 bases, and 10 bases lay in between. This CDR3 contains 12 residues.

The rearrangement links TRBV28 to TRBJ2-5; 7 positions match TRBD2. The CDR3 length is 16 residues. Germline CDR1 is MDHEN and CDR2 is SYDVKM. J was trimmed by 2 bases and V by 2 bases; bases with no gene match: 8. The CDR3 nucleotides are TGTGCCAGCAGTTTAGTCGGGGGGATAGATCAAGAGACCCAGTACTTC. As protein: CASSLVGGIDQETQYF.

This sequence joins TRBV30 and TRBJ1-2, with 7 bases identical to TRBD1. Per germline, CDR1 GTSNPN and CDR2 SVGIG (reference sequence). The junction had 5 bases not matched to a gene; V was cut back by 5 bases and J by 5 bases. This CDR3 has 12 residues. This CDR3 is CAWSDREYGYTF. The CDR3 coding sequence is TGTGCCTGGTCCGACAGGGAATATGGCTACACCTTC.

V and J are TRBV6-5 and TRBJ2-2; 7 bases match TRBD2. J lost 4 bases, V lost 4 bases, and 6 bases had no gene match. The CDR3 covers 15 residues. Germline CDR1 MNHEY, CDR2 SVGAGI. DNA of the CDR3: TGTGCCAGCAGTTTTCGGGAGGCCCCCACCGGGGAGCTGTTTTTT. It yields the protein CASSFREAPTGELFF.

V and J are TRBV6-1 and TRBJ2-2, with D possibly being TRBD2 (6 bases). CDR3 length: 14 residues. Trimming shortened V by 7 bases and J by 0 bases, and 9 bases separated the two germline ends. The germline V gene encodes CDR1 MNHNS and CDR2 SASEGT. The CDR3 loop reads CASTREANTGELFF. The CDR3 DNA is TGTGCCAGCACGCGGGAAGCGAACACCGGGGAGCTGTTTTTT.

This chain uses TRBV6-1 with TRBJ2-7, with D tentatively TRBD1 or TRBD2 (5 bases each). V lost 6 bases and J 3 bases, leaving 18 bases between the germline ends. The CDR3 totals 15 residues. Germline CDR1 reads MNHNS; CDR2 reads SASEGT. The CDR3 spells CASSAARDRGYEQYF. Here the CDR3 DNA reads TGTGCCAGCAGCGCCGCCCGGGACCGAGGCTACGAGCAGTACTTC.

The chain has TRBV18 and TRBJ2-2; D is unclear. This CDR3 region has 13 residues. CDR1 KGHSH and CDR2 LQKENI come from the germline V gene. The V and J ends lost 0 bases and 3 bases respectively, with 2 bases between them. In nucleotides, the CDR3 is TGTGCCAGCTCACCACCACACACCGGGGAGCTGTTTTTT. It yields the protein CASSPPHTGELFF.

CDR3 sequence: CASSLTGLGGGYEQYF. The CDR3 DNA sequence: TGTGCCAGCAGCTTGACCGGACTCGGGGGAGGCTACGAGCAGTACTTC. The V and J genes are TRBV5-6 and TRBJ2-7; D perhaps matches TRBD2 (6 bases). There are 16 residues in the CDR3. With 1 base removed from V and 3 bases from J, the gap between germline ends came to 17 bases. CDR1 and CDR2 from the germline V gene are SGHDT and YYEEEE. The whole variable domain, filled in from reference TRBV5-6 and TRBJ2-7, reads DAGVTQSPTHLIKTRGQQVTLRCSPKSGHDTVSWYQQALGQGPQFIFQYYEEEERQRGNFPDRFSGHQFPNYSSELNVNALLLGDSALYLCASSLTGLGGGYEQYFGPGTRLTVT.